The 18 T cell receptor beta chains listed next were all sequenced from one sample in a study of blood T cell repertoires in COVID-19. Repertoires were generated with immunoSEQ multiplex PCR, while TCRdb's copy carries only in-frame clones and drops some. The data show about 150,000 clones, 80% to 90% seen once. Sequenced material: PBMCs or T cells enriched from blood (not recorded which). The receptors here all came from a man aged 50-60 years who had recovered from COVID-19.

The chain employs TRBV7-2 and TRBJ2-2, with 9 nucleotides matching TRBD2. This CDR3 is built from 14 residues. V was clipped by 5 bases and J by 7 bases; unmatched bases: 5. Germline V gene data show CDR1 as SGHTA and CDR2 as FQGNSA. The CDR3 DNA reads as TGTGCCAGCAGCCAGGGACTAGCTAGCGGGGAGCTGTTTTTT. This translates into CASSQGLASGELFF.

The chain carries TRBV29-1 and TRBJ2-7; D ambiguous. The germline V and J ends were trimmed by 0 bases and 0 bases, with 9 bases remaining between them. CDR1 and CDR2 from the germline V gene are SQVTM and ANQGSEA. The CDR3 is 14 amino acids. The CDR3 DNA reads TGCAGCGTTGAAGATCCGGGTCCCTCCTACGAGCAGTACTTC. Its protein product is CSVEDPGPSYEQYF.

The count of this clone is one. The V gene is TRBV11-3, the J gene TRBJ2-5; tentative D call: TRBD2 (5 bases). The germline CDR1 and CDR2 sequences are SGHNT and YENEEA. Trimming removed 5 bases from V and 4 bases from J, with 17 bases in between. The CDR3 length is 15 residues. CDR3 coding DNA: TGTGCCAGCAGCCCTATCGGACCACGGGGAGAGACCCAGTACTTC. Its protein product is CASSPIGPRGETQYF.

The rearrangement links TRBV5-4 to TRBJ2-1, with 14 bases lining up with TRBD2. This CDR3 is 16 amino acids long. From germline, CDR1 is SGHNT and CDR2 YYREEE (reference sequence). Trimming removed 2 bases from V and 6 bases from J; junction bases left unmatched: 4. The CDR3 DNA is TGTGCCAGCAGCTTTCCTGGACTAGCGGGGGGCAATGAGCAGTTCTTC. Translating gives CASSFPGLAGGNEQFF.

This clone has just one count. V and J are TRBV7-6 and TRBJ2-1, with a possible D match to TRBD1 (6 bases). CDR1 is SGHVS, CDR2 FNYEAQ, per germline. V was trimmed by 2 bases and J by 5 bases, leaving 16 bases between them. The CDR3 runs 16 residues. The CDR3 protein is CASSLRPGQTNNEQFF. CDR3 sequence (DNA): TGTGCCAGCAGCTTACGGCCTGGACAGACCAACAATGAGCAGTTCTTC.

The chain employs TRBV7-2 and TRBJ1-2; D may be TRBD1 (6 bases). This CDR3 spans 14 amino acids. Between the trimmed V and J ends, which lost 5 bases and 4 bases, there was a span of 14 bases. In germline, CDR1 is SGHTA, CDR2 FQGNSA. For the CDR3, the DNA is TGTGCCAGCAGCGCCTTACAGGGTCCCTATGGCTACACCTTC. Residues: CASSALQGPYGYTF.

Turning to this clone: In the same sample, other DNA sequences code for this CDR3. The rearrangement joins TRBV7-2 to TRBJ1-2, with 9 bases aligning to TRBD1. This CDR3 region has 13 residues. The ends lost 4 bases at V and 7 bases at J; junction bases unmatched: 4. Germline values: CDR1 SGHTA, CDR2 FQGNSA. CDR3 nucleotide sequence: TGTGCCAGCAGCTCAGGGACAGGGAGTGGCTACACCTTC. It yields the protein CASSSGTGSGYTF.

V and J are TRBV6-5 and TRBJ1-2; 7 nucleotides align to TRBD1. With 6 bases clipped from V and 8 bases from J, the junction kept 12 bases outside the gene matches. This CDR3 is built from 14 residues. From germline, CDR1 is MNHEY and CDR2 SVGAGI. Here the CDR3 reads CASSALTGDDGYTF. DNA for the CDR3: TGTGCCAGCAGCGCGCTAACAGGGGACGACGGCTACACCTTC.

The chain recombines TRBV2 with TRBJ1-2; TRBD1 is a possible D gene (6 bases). Germline CDR1 SNHLY, CDR2 FYNNEI. The CDR3 has 16 amino acids. Trimming took 2 bases from V and 3 from J, leaving 16 bases between them. CDR3 loop: CASSEKMTGYYYGYTF. The CDR3 DNA reads as TGTGCCAGCAGTGAAAAAATGACAGGTTACTACTATGGCTACACCTTC.

The chain joins TRBV24-1 to TRBJ2-1; 8 bases line up with TRBD2. Germline V gives CDR1 KGHDR, CDR2 SFDVKD. Unmatched junction bases numbered 2, after V lost 5 bases and J lost 3 bases. CDR3 length: 14 residues. The CDR3 DNA is TGTGCCACCAGTGGCGGGGGGCACTACAATGAGCAGTTCTTC. It codes for CATSGGGHYNEQFF.

The J gene is TRBJ2-7, the V gene TRBV6-5; 9 bases align to TRBD1. This CDR3 has 15 amino acids. Germline lookup yields CDR1 MNHEY and CDR2 SVGAGI. The V and J ends lost 7 bases and 7 bases, in that order; junction bases with no gene match: 14. This CDR3 reads CASTKVVTGGKEQYF. CDR3 sequence (DNA): TGTGCCAGCACGAAGGTCGTAACAGGGGGCAAGGAGCAGTACTTC.

This clone was observed once. The J gene is TRBJ2-5, the V gene TRBV5-4; weak D call: TRBD1 (5 bases). The V gene lost 1 base and the J gene lost 2 bases, with 6 bases spanning the gap. Germline CDR1 reads SGHNT; CDR2 reads YYREEE (reference sequence). This CDR3 is built from 13 residues. CDR3 sequence: CASSLPGQETQYF. In DNA, the CDR3 is TGTGCCAGCAGCTTGCCAGGGCAAGAGACCCAGTACTTC.

This clone was detected only a few times. The chain has TRBV5-1 and TRBJ1-6, with 7 bases matching TRBD1. The germline V gene encodes CDR1 SGHRS and CDR2 YFSETQ. V was clipped by 1 base and J by 7 bases; unmatched bases: 14. The CDR3 totals 18 residues. CDR3 loop: CASSLTGAQSAGNSPLHF. CDR3 nucleotides: TGCGCCAGCAGCTTGACAGGGGCACAAAGCGCGGGAAATTCACCCCTCCACTTT.

The rearrangement joins TRBV9 to TRBJ1-1; possibly TRBD1 for D (5 bases). Germline loops: CDR1 SGDLS, CDR2 YYNGEE. V lost 2 bases and J 1 base, leaving 6 bases between the germline ends. The CDR3 runs to 13 residues. This chain's CDR3 is CASSVTGNTEAFF. The CDR3 DNA sequence: TGTGCCAGCAGCGTCACAGGGAACACTGAAGCTTTCTTT.

The J gene is TRBJ2-2, the V gene TRBV7-3; weak D call: TRBD2 (6 bases). The CDR3 loop spans 15 amino acids. In germline, CDR1 is SGHTA, CDR2 FQGTGA. V lost 1 base to trimming and J lost 4 bases, with 10 bases between them. The DNA for the CDR3 is TGTGCCAGCAGCTTAAACGGGGGAGTCACCGGGGAGCTGTTTTTT. Residues: CASSLNGGVTGELFF. Using reference TRBV7-3 and TRBJ2-2 for the parts outside the CDR3, the full variable domain is GAGVSQTPSNKVTEKGKYVELRCDPISGHTALYWYRQSLGQGPEFLIYFQGTGAADDSGLPNDRFFAVRPEGSVSTLKIQRTERGDSAVYLCASSLNGGVTGELFFGEGSRLTVL.

The chain uses TRBV2 and TRBJ1-4; 9 bases align to TRBD1. CDR1 is SNHLY and CDR2 is FYNNEI in the germline V gene. Germline trimming cut 4 bases from V and 7 bases from J; bases unmatched to any gene: 4. CDR3 size: 14 residues. For the CDR3, the DNA is TGTGCCAGCAGTGTGGACAGGGGAACTGAAAAACTGTTTTTT. It yields the protein CASSVDRGTEKLFF.

V and J are TRBV7-9 and TRBJ1-2; D ambiguous. Between the trimmed V and J ends, which lost 5 bases and 3 bases, there was a span of 16 bases. The CDR3 length is 15 residues. CDR1 and CDR2 (germline): SEHNR, FQNEAQ (reference sequence). The CDR3 region is CASSGSGGHYYGYTF. CDR3 nucleotide sequence: TGTGCCAGCAGCGGCTCTGGAGGGCACTACTATGGCTACACCTTC.

The chain combines TRBV29-1 with TRBJ2-5, with a tentative D call TRBD1 (6 bases). Between the trimmed V and J ends, which lost 4 bases and 5 bases, there was a span of 17 bases. The CDR3 extends over 14 amino acids. The germline V gene encodes CDR1 SQVTM and CDR2 ANQGSEA. The DNA of the CDR3 is TGCAGCGTTGCCAACAGGGCGGCAGGGGAGACCCAGTACTTC. Its protein product is CSVANRAAGETQYF. The full variable domain, with the rest looked up from reference TRBV29-1 and TRBJ2-5, is SAVISQKPSRDICQRGTSLTIQCQVDSQVTMMFWYRQQPGQSLTLIATANQGSEATYESGFVIDKFPISRPNLTFSTLTVSNMSPEDSSIYLCSVANRAAGETQYFGPGTRLLVL.